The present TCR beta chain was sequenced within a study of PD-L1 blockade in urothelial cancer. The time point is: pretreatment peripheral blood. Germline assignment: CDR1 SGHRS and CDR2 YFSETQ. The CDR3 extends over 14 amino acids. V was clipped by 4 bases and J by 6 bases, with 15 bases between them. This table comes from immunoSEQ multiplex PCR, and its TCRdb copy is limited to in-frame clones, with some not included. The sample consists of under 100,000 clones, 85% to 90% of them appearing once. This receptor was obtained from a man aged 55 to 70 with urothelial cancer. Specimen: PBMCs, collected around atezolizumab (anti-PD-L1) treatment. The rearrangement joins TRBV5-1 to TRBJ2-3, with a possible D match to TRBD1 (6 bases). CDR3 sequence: CASSPQGTPDTQYF. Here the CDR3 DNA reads TGCGCCAGCAGCCCCCAGGGGACACCCGATACGCAGTATTTT.